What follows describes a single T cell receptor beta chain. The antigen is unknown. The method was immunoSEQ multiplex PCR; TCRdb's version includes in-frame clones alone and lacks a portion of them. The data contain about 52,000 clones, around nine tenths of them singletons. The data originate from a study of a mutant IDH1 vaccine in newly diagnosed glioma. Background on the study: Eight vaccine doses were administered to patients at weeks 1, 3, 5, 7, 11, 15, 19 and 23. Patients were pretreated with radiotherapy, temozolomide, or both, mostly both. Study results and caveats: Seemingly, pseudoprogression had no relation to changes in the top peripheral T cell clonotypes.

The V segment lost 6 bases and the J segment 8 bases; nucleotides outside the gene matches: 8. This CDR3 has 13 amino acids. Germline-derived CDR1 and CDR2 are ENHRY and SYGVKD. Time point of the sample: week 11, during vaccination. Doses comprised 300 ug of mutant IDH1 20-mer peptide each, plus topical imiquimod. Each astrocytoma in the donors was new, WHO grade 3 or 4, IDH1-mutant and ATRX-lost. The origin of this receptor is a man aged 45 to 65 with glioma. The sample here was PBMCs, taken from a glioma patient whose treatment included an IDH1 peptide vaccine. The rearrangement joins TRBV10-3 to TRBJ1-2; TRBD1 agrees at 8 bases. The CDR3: CAISADRVEGYTF. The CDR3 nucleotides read TGTGCCATCAGCGCGGACAGGGTGGAAGGCTACACCTTC.